This TCR beta chain came from a study of blood T cells in healthy people across ages. CDR3 length: 17 residues. Trimming at V came to 1 base and at J to 6 bases, leaving 10 bases not matched to a gene. A J-beta primer mix and a sample-barcoded 5' primer were used in a second PCR of about 7 to 12 cycles. The template-switch adaptor was a 5' adaptor with 12 random nucleotides. It tagged each cDNA molecule. Every sample produced at least 3 million CDR3-containing paired-end reads. TCRdb used MiXCR to reprocess the 5' RACE reads, holding one entry per CDR3 protein. The sample consists of approximately 780,000 distinct CDR3 sequences, approximately 24% of them appearing once. A further study also used this sample, focusing on T cells of mothers and their children.

The receptor was derived from a boy under 18 in good health. This rearrangement joins TRBV12-3 or TRBV12-4 to TRBJ1-3, with 9 bases aligning to TRBD1. What was sequenced was blood. CDR3 sequence (DNA): TGTGCCAGCAGTTTAGATGGTTTGGGGACAGGGACAAACACCATATATTTT. The encoded protein is CASSLDGLGTGTNTIYF.